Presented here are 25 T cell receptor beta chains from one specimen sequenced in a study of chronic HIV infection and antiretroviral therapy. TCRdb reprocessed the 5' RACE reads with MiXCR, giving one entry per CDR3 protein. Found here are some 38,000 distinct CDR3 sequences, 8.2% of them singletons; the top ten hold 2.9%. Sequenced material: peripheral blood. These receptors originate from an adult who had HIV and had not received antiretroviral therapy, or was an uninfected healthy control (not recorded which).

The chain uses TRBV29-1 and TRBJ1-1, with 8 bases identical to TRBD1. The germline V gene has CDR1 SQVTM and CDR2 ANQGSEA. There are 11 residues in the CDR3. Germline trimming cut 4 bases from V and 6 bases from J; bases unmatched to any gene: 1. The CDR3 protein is CSVGQGPEAFF. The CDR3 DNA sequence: TGCAGCGTTGGACAGGGGCCTGAAGCTTTCTTT.

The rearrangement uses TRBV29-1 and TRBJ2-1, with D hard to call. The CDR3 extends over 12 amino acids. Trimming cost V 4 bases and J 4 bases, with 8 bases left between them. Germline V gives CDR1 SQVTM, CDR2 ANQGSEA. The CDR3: CSVGARYNEQFF. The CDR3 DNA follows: TGCAGCGTTGGGGCGCGTTACAATGAGCAGTTCTTC.

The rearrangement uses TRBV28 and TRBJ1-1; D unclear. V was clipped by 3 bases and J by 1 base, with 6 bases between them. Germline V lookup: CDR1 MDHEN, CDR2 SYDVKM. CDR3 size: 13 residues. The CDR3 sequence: CASSFVGNTEAFF. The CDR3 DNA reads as TGTGCCAGCAGTTTTGTGGGGAACACTGAAGCTTTCTTT. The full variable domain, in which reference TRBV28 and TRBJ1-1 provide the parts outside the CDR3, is DVKVTQSSRYLVKRTGEKVFLECVQDMDHENMFWYRQDPGLGLRLIYFSYDVKMKEKGDIPEGYSVSREKKERFSLILESASTNQTSMYLCASSFVGNTEAFFGQGTRLTVV.

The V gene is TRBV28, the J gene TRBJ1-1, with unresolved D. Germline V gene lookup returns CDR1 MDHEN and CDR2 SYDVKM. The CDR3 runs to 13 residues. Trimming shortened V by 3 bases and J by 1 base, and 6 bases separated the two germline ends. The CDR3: CASSFLSNTEAFF. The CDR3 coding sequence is TGTGCCAGCAGTTTTTTATCGAACACTGAAGCTTTCTTT.

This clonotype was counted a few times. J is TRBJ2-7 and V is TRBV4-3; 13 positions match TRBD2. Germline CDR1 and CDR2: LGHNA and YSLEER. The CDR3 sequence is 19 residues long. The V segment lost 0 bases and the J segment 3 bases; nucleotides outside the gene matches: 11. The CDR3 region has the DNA TGCGCCAGCAGCCAAGAAGTCGCGGGACTAGCGGGACGAATCTACGAGCAGTACTTC. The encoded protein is CASSQEVAGLAGRIYEQYF.

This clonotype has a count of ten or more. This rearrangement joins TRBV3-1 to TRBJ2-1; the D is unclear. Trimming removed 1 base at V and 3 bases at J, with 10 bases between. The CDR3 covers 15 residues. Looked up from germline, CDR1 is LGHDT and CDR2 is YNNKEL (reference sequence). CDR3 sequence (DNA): TGTGCCAGCAGCCAAGCACCCCCCCGCTACAATGAGCAGTTCTTC. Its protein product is CASSQAPPRYNEQFF.

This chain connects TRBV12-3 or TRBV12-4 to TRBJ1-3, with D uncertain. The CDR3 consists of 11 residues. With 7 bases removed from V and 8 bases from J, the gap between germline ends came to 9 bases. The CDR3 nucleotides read TGTGCCAGCACCAGTCTGGACACCATATATTTT. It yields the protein CASTSLDTIYF.

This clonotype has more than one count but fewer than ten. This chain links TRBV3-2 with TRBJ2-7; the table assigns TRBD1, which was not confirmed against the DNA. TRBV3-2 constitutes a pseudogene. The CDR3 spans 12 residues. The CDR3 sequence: CASSPRRYEQYF. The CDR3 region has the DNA TGTGCCAGCAGCCCCCGGCGCTACGAGCAGTACTTC.

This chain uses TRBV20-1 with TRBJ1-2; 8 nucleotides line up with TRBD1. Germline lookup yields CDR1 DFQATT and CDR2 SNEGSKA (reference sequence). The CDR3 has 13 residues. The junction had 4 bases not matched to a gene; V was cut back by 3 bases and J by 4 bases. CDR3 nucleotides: TGCAGTGCTAGTTTAGGACAGGGCTATGGCTACACCTTC. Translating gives CSASLGQGYGYTF.

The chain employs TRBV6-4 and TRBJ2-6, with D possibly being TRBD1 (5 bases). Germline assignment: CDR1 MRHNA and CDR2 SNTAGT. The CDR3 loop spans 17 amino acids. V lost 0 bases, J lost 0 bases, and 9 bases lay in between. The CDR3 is CASSDSYRSSGANVLTF. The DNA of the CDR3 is TGTGCCAGCAGTGACTCCTACAGGTCCTCTGGGGCCAACGTCCTGACTTTC.

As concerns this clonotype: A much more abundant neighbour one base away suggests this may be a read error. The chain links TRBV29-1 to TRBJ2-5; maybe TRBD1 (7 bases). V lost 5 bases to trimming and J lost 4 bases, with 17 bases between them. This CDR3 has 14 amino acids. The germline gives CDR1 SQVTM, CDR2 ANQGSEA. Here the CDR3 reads CSVKEGAVGETQYF. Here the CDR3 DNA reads TGCAGCGTTAAGGAGGGGGCGGTGGGAGAGACCCAGTACTTC.

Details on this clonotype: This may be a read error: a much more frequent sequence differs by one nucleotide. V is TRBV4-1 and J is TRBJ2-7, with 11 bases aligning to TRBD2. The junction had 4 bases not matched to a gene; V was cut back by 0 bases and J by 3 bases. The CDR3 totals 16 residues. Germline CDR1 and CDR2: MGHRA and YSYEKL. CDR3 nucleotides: TGCGCCAGCAGCCAAGATCGACTAGCGGGATACTACGAGCAGTACTTC. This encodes CASSQDRLAGYYEQYF.

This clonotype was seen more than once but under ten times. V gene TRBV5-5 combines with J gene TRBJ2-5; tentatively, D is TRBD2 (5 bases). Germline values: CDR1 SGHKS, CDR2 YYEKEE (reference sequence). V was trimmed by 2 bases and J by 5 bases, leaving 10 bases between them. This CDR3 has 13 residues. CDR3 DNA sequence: TGTGCCAGCAGCTTTTCTACGGGGGAGACCCAGTACTTC. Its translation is CASSFSTGETQYF.

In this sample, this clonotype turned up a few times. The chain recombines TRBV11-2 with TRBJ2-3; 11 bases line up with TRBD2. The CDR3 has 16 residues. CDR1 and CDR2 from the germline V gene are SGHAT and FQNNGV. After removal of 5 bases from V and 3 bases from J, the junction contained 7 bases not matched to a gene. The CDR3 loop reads CASSPTPSGRTDTQYF. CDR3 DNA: TGTGCCAGCAGCCCCACTCCTAGCGGGAGGACAGATACGCAGTATTTT.

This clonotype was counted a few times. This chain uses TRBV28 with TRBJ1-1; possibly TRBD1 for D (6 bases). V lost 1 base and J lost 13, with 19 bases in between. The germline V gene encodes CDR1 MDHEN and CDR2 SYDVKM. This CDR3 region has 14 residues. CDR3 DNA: TGTGCCAGCAGTTTATTGGGGGGCCCCGGGTTCGATTTCTTT. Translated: CASSLLGGPGFDFF.

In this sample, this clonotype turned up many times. CDR3 DNA sequence: TGTGCCAGCAGCCCCCGGACCCCTCGACCCACCTACGAGCAGTACTTC. It specifies CASSPRTPRPTYEQYF. The genes are TRBV3-1 and TRBJ2-7; D gene ambiguous. The length of the CDR3 is 16 residues. Per germline, CDR1 LGHDT and CDR2 YNNKEL (reference sequence). Trimming left V 4 bases short and J 2 bases short, with 18 bases between.

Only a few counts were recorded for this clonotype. CDR3 coding DNA: TGTGCCAGCAGTTCCGGGACTATCGTCCATGGCTACACCTTC. Its protein product is CASSSGTIVHGYTF. V usage is TRBV28 and J usage is TRBJ1-2; tentatively, D is TRBD1 (5 bases). Trimming stripped 4 bases from V and 6 bases from J, with 15 bases between. CDR1 MDHEN and CDR2 SYDVKM come from the germline V gene. The CDR3 is made up of 14 amino acids.

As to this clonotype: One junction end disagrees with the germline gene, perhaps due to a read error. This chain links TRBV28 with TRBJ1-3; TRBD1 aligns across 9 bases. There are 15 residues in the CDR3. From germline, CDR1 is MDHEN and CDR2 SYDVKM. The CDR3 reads CASRRDRDFYITVYF. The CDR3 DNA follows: TGTGCCAGCAGGCGGGACAGGGATTTCTACATCACCGTATATTTT.

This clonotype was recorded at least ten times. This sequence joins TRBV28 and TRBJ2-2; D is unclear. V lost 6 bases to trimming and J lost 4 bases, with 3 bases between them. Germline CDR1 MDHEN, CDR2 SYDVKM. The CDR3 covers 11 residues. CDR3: CASSTTGELFF. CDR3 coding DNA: TGTGCCAGCAGCACCACCGGGGAGCTGTTTTTT.

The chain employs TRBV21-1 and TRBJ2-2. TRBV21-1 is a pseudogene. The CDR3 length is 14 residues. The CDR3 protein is CASIVSVGSRELFF. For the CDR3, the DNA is TGTGCCAGCATCGTCTCCGTGGGGTCGCGGGAGCTGTTTTTT.

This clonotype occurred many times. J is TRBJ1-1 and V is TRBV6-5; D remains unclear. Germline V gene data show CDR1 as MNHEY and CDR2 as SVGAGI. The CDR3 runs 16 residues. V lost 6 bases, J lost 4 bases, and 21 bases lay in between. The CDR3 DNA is TGTGCCAGCAGCAGGACCGCTGACGGAGGTGGCACTGAAGCTTTCTTT. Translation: CASSRTADGGGTEAFF.

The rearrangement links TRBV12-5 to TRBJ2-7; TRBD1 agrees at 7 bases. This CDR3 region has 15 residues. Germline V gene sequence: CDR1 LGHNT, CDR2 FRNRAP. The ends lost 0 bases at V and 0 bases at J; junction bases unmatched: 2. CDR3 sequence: CASGLVQGISYEQYF. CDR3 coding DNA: TGTGCTAGTGGTTTGGTACAGGGGATCTCCTACGAGCAGTACTTC.

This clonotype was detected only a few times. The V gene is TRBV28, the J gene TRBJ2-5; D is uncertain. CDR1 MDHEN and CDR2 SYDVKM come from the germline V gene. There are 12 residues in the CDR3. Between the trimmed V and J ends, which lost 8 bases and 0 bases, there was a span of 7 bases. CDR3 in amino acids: CASGENQETQYF. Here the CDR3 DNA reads TGTGCCAGCGGAGAGAACCAAGAGACCCAGTACTTC.

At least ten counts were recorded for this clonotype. In DNA form, the CDR3 reads TGTGCCAGCAGTCGGGCAGGGGACAGGGTGAATGAGCAGTTCTTC. Amino acids: CASSRAGDRVNEQFF. The rearrangement links TRBV25-1 to TRBJ2-1, with 9 bases that match TRBD1. J gave up 7 bases and V 5 bases, and 9 bases lay outside the gene matches. The germline V gene has CDR1 MGHDK and CDR2 SYGVNS. The CDR3 loop spans 15 amino acids.

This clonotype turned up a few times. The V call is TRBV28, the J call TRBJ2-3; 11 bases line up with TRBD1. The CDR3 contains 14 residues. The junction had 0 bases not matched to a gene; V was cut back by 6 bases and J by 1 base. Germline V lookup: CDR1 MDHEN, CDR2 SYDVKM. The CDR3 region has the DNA TGTGCCAGCAGGGACAGGGGGCGCACAGATACGCAGTATTTT. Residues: CASRDRGRTDTQYF.